This T cell receptor beta chain appears in the sequencing data of a study of regulatory T cells in long-lasting Graves disease. Points from the study as a whole: A greater number of public clonotypes (roughly 2,800) was shared by persistent patients than by new patients (approximately 1,000).

Sample time point: newly diagnosed GD, antithyroid drugs for less than 3 months. PBMC-extracted RNA yielded the TCR library. Construction of the TCR beta libraries employed iRepertoire HTBI primers in conjunction with Arm-PCR of CDR3 regions. Per the original data handling: Identified across the samples were 55 to 75 TRBV segments and more than twelve TRBJ segments. One entry per CDR3 protein, called by TCRdb with MiXCR from the multiplex PCR reads. In this record, the V and J calls reflect TCRdb's handling and not the investigators' own analysis. The data contain 350,000 to 550,000 distinct CDR3 sequences, 12% to 15% of them singletons. A note on this clonotype: The antigen is not known.

In addition, the sample was reused for a study of T cells in Graves' hyperthyroidism and ophthalmopathy. That paper states: It was uncontrolled infection, other autoimmune disease, pregnancy or lactation that excluded patients. The model identified upcoming ophthalmopathy a median about six months ahead of onset.

This clonotype was sampled from a woman between 45 and 60 years old with Graves disease. Sequencing was performed on peripheral blood mononuclear cells (PBMCs), taken at new diagnosis, from a patient treated with antithyroid drugs.

The CDR3 bases are TGTGCCAGCAGTCCTCGAAGCGGGGGAACCAACACCGGGGAGCTGTTTTTT. Amino acid sequence: CASSPRSGGTNTGELFF. V and J are TRBV2 and TRBJ2-2, with TRBD2 matching over 8 bases. This CDR3 contains 17 residues. V lost 5 bases, J lost 2 bases, and 10 bases stayed unmatched. Germline V CDR1 and CDR2: SNHLY, FYNNEI.